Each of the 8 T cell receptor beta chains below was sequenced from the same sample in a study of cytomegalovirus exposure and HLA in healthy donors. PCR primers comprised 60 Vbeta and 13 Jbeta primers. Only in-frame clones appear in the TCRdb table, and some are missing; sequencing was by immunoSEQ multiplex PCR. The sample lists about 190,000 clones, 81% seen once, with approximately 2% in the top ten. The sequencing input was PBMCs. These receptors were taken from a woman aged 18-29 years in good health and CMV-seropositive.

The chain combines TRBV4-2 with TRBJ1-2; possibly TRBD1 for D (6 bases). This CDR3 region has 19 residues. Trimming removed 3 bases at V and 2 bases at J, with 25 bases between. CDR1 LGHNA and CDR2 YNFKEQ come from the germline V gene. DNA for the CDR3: TGTGCCAGCAGCCACCAGATACCCCACAGGGAATGGTGGAACTATGGCTACACCTTC. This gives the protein CASSHQIPHREWWNYGYTF.

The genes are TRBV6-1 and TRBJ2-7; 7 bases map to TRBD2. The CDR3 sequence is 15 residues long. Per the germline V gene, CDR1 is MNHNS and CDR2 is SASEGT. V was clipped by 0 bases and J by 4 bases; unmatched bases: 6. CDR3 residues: CASSEALGGAYEQYF. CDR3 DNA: TGTGCCAGCAGTGAAGCTTTGGGAGGGGCATACGAGCAGTACTTC.

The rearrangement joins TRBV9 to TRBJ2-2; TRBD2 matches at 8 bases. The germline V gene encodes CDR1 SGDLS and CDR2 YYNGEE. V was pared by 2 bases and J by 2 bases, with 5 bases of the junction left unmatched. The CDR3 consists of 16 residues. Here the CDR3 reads CASSVGSGGNTGELFF. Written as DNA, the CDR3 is TGTGCCAGCAGCGTGGGCAGCGGGGGCAACACCGGGGAGCTGTTTTTT. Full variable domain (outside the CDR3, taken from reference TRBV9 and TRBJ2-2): DSGVTQTPKHLITATGQRVTLRCSPRSGDLSVYWYQQSLDQGLQFLIQYYNGEERAKGNILERFSAQQFPDLHSELNLSSLELGDSALYFCASSVGSGGNTGELFFGEGSRLTVL.

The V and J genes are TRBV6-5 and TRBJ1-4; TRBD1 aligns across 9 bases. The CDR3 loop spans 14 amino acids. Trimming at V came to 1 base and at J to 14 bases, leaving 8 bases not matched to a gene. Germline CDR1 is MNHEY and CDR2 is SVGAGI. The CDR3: CASSYLNPGQGLFF. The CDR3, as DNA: TGTGCCAGCAGTTACTTGAACCCGGGACAGGGCCTGTTTTTT.

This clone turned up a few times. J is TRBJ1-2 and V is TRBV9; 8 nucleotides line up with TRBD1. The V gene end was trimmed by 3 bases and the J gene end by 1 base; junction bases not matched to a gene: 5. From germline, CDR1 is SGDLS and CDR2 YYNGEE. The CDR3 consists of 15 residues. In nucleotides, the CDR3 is TGTGCCAGCAGCGGGAGGGACAGGCTTAACTATGGCTACACCTTC. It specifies CASSGRDRLNYGYTF.

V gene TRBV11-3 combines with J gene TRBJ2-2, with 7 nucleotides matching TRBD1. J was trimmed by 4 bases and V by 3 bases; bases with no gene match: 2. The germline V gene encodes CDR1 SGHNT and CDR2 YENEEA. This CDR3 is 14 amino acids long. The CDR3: CASSFTGATGELFF. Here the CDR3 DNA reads TGTGCCAGCAGCTTTACAGGGGCCACCGGGGAGCTGTTTTTT.

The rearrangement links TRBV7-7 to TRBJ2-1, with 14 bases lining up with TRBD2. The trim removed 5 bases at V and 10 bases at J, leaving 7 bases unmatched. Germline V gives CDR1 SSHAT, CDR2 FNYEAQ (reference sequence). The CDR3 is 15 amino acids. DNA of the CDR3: TGTGCCAGCAGCCTCGGGACTAGCGGGGGAGTCGAGCAGTTCTTC. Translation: CASSLGTSGGVEQFF.

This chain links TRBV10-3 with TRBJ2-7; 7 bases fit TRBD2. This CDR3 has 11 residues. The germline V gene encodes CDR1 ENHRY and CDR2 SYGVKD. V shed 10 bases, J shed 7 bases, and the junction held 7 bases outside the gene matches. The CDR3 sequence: CASGGEGEQYV. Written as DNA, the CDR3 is TGTGCCAGCGGGGGAGAGGGTGAGCAGTACGTC.